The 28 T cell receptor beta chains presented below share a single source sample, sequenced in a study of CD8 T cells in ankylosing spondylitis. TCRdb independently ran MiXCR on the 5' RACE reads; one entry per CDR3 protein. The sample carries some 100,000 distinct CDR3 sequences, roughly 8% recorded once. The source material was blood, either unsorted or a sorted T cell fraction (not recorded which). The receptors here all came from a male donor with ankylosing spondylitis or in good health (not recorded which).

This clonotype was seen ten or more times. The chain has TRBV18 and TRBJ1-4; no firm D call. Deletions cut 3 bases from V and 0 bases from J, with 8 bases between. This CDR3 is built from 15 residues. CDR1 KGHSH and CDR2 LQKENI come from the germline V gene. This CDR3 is CASSPNKATNEKLFF. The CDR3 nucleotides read TGTGCCAGCTCACCTAATAAAGCAACTAATGAAAAACTGTTTTTT.

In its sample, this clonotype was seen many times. CDR3 residues: CSVELRAQETQYF. DNA for the CDR3: TGCAGCGTTGAATTGCGGGCGCAAGAGACCCAGTACTTC. V and J are TRBV29-1 and TRBJ2-5; a possible D gene is TRBD2 (5 bases). V was trimmed by 2 bases and J by 2 bases, leaving 9 bases between them. In germline, CDR1 is SQVTM, CDR2 ANQGSEA. This CDR3 is 13 amino acids long. Complete variable domain (other parts from reference TRBV29-1 and TRBJ2-5): SAVISQKPSRDICQRGTSLTIQCQVDSQVTMMFWYRQQPGQSLTLIATANQGSEATYESGFVIDKFPISRPNLTFSTLTVSNMSPEDSSIYLCSVELRAQETQYFGPGTRLLVL.

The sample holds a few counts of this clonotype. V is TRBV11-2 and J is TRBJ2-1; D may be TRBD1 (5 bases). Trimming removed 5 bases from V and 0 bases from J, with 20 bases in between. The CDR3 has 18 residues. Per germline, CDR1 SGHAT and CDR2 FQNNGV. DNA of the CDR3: TGTGCCAGCAGCCCCCGAGTGCCAGGGCTAAGCTCCTACAATGAGCAGTTCTTC. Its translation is CASSPRVPGLSSYNEQFF.

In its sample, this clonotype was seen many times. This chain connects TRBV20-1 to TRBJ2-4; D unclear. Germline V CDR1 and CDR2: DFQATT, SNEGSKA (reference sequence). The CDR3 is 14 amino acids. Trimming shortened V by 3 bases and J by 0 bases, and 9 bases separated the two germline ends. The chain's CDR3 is CSASGPGAKNIQYF. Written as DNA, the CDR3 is TGCAGTGCTAGCGGTCCGGGAGCCAAAAACATTCAGTACTTC.

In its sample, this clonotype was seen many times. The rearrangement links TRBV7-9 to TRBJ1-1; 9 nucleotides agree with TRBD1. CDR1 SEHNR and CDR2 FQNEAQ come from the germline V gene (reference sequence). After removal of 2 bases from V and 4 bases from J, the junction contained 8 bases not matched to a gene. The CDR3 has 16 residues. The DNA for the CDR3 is TGTGCCAGCAGCTTAAGGGGACAGGGTTACGGCACTGAAGCTTTCTTT. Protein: CASSLRGQGYGTEAFF.

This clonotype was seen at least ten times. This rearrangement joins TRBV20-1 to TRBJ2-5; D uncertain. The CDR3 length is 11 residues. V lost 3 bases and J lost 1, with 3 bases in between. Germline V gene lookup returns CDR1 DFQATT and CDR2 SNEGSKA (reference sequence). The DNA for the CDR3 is TGCAGTGCTAGCCTCCAAGAGACCCAGTACTTC. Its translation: CSASLQETQYF.

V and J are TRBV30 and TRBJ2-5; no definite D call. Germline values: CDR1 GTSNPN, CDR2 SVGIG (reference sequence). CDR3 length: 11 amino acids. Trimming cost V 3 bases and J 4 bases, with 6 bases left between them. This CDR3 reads CAWSLGETQYF. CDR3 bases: TGTGCCTGGAGCCTCGGAGAGACCCAGTACTTC.

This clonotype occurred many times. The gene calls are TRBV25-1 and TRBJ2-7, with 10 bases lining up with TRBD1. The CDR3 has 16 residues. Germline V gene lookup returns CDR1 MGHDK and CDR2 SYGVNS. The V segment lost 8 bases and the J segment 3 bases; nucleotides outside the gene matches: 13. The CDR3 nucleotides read TGTGCCAGCTCCGGAAATAGGGACAGGGGTTTCTACGAGCAGTACTTC. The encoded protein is CASSGNRDRGFYEQYF.

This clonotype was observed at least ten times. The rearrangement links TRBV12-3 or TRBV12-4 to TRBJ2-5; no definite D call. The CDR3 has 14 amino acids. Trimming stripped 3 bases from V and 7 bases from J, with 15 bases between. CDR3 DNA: TGTGCCAGCAGTTTTGAAGGGTCAGCAGGGACCCAGTACTTC. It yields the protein CASSFEGSAGTQYF.

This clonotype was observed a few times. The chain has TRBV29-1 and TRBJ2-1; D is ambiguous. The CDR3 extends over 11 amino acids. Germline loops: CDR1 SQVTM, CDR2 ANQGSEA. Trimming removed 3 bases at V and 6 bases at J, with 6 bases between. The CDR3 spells CSVDRVNEQFF. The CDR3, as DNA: TGCAGCGTTGACAGAGTCAATGAGCAGTTCTTC.

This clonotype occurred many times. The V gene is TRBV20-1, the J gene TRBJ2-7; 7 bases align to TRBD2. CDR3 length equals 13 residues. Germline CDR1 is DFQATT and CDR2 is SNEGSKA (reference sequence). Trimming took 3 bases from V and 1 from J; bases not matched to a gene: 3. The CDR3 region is CSASGGESYEQYF. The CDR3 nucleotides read TGCAGTGCTAGTGGGGGGGAATCCTACGAGCAGTACTTC.

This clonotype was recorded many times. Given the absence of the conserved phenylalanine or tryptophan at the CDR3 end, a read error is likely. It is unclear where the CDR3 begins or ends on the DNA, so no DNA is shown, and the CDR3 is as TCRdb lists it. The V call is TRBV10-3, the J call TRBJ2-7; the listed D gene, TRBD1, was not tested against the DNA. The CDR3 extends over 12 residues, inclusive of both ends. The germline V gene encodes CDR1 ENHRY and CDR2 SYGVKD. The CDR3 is CAISEPRTRRGL.

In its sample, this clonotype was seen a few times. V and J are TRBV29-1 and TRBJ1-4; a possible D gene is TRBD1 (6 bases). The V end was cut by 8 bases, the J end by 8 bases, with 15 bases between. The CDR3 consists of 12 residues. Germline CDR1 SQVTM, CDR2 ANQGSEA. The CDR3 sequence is CSSGTLGEKLFF. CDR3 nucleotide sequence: TGCAGCTCCGGGACACTCGGGGAAAAACTGTTTTTT.

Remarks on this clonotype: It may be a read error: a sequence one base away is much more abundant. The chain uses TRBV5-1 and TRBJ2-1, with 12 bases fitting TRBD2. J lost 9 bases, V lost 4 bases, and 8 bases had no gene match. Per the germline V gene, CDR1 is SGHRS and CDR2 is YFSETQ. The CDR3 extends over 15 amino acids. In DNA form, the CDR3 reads TGCGCCAGCAGCGCATCCGGGACTAGCGGGCCTGAGCAGTTCTTC. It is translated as CASSASGTSGPEQFF.

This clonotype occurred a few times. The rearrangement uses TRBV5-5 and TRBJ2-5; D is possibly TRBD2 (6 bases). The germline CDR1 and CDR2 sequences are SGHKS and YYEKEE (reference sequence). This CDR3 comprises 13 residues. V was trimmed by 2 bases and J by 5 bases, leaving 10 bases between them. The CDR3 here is CASSFRGWETQYF. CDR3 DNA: TGTGCCAGCAGCTTCCGGGGGTGGGAGACCCAGTACTTC.

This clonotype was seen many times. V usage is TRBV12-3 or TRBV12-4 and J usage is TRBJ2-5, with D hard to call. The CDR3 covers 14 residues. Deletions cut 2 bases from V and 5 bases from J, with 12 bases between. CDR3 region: CASSLTPKVETQYF. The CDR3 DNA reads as TGTGCCAGCAGTTTAACACCCAAGGTGGAGACCCAGTACTTC.

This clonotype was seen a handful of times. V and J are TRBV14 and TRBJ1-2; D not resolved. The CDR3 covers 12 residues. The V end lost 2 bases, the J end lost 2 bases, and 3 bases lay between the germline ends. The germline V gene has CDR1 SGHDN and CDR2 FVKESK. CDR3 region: CASSQRNYGYTF. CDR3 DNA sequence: TGTGCCAGCAGCCAAAGAAACTATGGCTACACCTTC. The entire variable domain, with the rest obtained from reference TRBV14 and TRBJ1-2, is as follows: EAGVTQFPSHSVIEKGQTVTLRCDPISGHDNLYWYRRVMGKEIKFLLHFVKESKQDESGMPNNRFLAERTGGTYSTLKVQPAELEDSGVYFCASSQRNYGYTFGSGTRLTVV.

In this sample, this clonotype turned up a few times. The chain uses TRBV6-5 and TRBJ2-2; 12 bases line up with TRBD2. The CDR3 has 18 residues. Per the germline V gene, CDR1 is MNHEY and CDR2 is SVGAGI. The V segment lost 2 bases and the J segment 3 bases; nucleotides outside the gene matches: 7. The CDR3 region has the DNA TGTGCCAGCAGTTACCTAGCGGGGGGGCAGAGGGACACCGGGGAGCTGTTTTTT. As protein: CASSYLAGGQRDTGELFF.

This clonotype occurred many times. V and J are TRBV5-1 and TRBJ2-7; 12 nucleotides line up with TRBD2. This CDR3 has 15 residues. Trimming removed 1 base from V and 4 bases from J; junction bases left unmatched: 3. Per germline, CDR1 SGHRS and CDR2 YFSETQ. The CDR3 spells CASSLTSGRSYEQYF. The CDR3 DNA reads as TGCGCCAGCAGCTTGACTAGCGGGAGGTCGTACGAGCAGTACTTC.

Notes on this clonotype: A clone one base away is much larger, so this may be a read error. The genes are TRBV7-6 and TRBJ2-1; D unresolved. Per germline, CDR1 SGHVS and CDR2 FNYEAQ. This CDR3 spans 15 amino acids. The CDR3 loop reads CASSLAPGSYNEQLF. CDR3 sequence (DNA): TGTGCCAGCAGCTTAGCGCCTGGGTCCTACAATGAGCAGTTATTC.

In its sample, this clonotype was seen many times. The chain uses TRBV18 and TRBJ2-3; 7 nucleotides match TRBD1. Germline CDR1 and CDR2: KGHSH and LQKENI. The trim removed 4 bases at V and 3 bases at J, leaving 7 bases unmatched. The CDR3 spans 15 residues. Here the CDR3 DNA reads TGTGCCAGCTCACTGGGGGACAGCTTGACAGATACGCAGTATTTT. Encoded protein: CASSLGDSLTDTQYF. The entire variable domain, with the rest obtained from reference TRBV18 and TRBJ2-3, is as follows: NAGVMQNPRHLVRRRGQEARLRCSPMKGHSHVYWYRQLPEEGLKFMVYLQKENIIDESGMPKERFSAEFPKEGPSILRIQQVVRGDSAAYFCASSLGDSLTDTQYFGPGTRLTVL.

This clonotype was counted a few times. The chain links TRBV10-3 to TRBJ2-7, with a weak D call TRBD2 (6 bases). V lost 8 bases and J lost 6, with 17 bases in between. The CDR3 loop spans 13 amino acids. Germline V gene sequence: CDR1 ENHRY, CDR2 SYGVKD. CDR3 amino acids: CAISVAEPSEQYF. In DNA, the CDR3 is TGTGCCATCTCGGTAGCGGAGCCTTCCGAGCAGTACTTC.

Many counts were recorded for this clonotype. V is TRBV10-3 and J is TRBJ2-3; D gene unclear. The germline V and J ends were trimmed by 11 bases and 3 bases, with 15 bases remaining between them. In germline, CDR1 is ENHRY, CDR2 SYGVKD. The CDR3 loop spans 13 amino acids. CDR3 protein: CALGVGLTDTQYF. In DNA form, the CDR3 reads TGTGCCCTCGGTGTGGGGTTGACAGATACGCAGTATTTT.

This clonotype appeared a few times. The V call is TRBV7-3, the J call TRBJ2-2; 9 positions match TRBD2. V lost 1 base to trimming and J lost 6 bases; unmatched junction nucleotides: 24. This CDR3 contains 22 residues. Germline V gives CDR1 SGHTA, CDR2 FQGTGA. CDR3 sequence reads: CASSLRFRTSERSGFSSGELFF. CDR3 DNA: TGTGCCAGCAGCTTAAGATTTCGGACTAGCGAAAGATCCGGTTTCTCCTCCGGGGAGCTGTTTTTT.

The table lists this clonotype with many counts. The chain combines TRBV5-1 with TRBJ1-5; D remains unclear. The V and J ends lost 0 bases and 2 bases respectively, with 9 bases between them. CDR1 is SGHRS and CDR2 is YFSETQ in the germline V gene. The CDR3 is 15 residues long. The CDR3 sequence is CASSLEAGGNQPQHF. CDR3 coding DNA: TGCGCCAGCAGCTTGGAGGCAGGAGGCAATCAGCCCCAGCATTTT.

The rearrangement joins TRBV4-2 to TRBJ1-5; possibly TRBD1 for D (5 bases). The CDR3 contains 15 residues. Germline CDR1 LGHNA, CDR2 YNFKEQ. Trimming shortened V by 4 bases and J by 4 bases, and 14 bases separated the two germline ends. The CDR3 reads CASSPTGRGNQPQHF. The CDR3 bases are TGTGCCAGCAGCCCCACGGGACGGGGGAATCAGCCCCAGCATTTT.

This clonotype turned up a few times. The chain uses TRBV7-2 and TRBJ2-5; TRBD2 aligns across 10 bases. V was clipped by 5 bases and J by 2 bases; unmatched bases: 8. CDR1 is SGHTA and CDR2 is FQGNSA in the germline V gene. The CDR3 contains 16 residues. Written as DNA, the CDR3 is TGTGCCAGCAGCGTTGCCGGGACTAGCGAGCAAGAGACCCAGTACTTC. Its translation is CASSVAGTSEQETQYF.

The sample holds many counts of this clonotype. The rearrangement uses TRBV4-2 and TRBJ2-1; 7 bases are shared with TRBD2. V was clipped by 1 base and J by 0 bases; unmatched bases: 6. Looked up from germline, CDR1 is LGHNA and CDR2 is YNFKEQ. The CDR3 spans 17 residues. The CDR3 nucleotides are TGTGCCAGCAGCCAAGGACTGCGGGGGAGCTCCTACAATGAGCAGTTCTTC. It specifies CASSQGLRGSSYNEQFF.